This T cell receptor beta chain is from a study of T cell responses to AZD1222 COVID-19 vaccine (dated by TCRdb to the early 2020s). In terms of the full investigation: AZD1222 recipients whose second dose came at about 4 weeks and those whose second dose came at about 12 weeks were combined into one group, since spike-specific TCR depth and breadth did not differ between the two schedules. A total of just over 230 trial participants underwent TCR sequencing, of whom some 210 received two doses of AZD1222 and 26 received two doses of the MenACWY control vaccine. Trial participants were enrolled into age subgroups of 18-55, 56-69 and 70-plus years, which contained roughly 140, 27 and 60 TCR-sequenced participants, respectively.

The CDR3 regions of human TCRbeta chains were analyzed by immunosequencing. Concerning the study's data processing: TCRs in the repertoires were matched against a reference library of SARS-CoV-2-specific TCRs that had been generated with the MIRA antigen-specificity platform. Breadth was defined as the fraction of unique TCRs that were SARS-CoV-2-associated, and depth was defined as the fraction of total T cells that were SARS-CoV-2-associated. Using the MIRA data, each spike-specific TCR was mapped to the spike region that the TCR reacts to and placed in a CD4 or CD8 class. Log10-transformed breadth and depth values were compared by one-way ANOVA with Sidak's multiple comparisons tests. This immuneACCESS table, as held by TCRdb, lists in-frame sequences with V and J called but not all clones. Of the missing ones, under half trace to an unresolved V gene in checked studies; the others have no known cause. V and J calls and clone size follow that table, whereas D and trimming were derived from the DNA. Within this sample are 130,000 to 150,000 clones, with about 91% of them counted one time only. Less than 15% of the sample is held by the ten biggest clonotypes.

On this clone itself: Its antigen remains undetermined. Per-base qualities were not stored, and no clone one base away is much larger.

Overall study results and their limits: Participants were mostly white British and included more females than males, and it was suggested by the authors that clonal diversity may have been underestimated. Conclusions about previously exposed vaccinees are limited because only six or seven AZD1222 recipients were SARS-CoV-2 seropositive at baseline. No day 14 peak-response samples were available, so repertoires were characterized only after the peak T cell response. The 56-69-year group was small, and its depth increase did not reach significance, likely because of low power. Spike-specific TCR breadth and depth rose significantly after two AZD1222 doses compared with day 0 and with MenACWY recipients. The whole spike protein was spanned by vaccine-associated CD4 TCRs, and dominant responses were seen in regions 160-218 and 743-854. Nearly half of unique spike-specific TCRs reportedly recognized epitopes outside regions mutated in the B.1.351 and B.1.1.7 variants.

The time point label, read with the paper, signifies: baseline before first vaccination. Samples from vaccinated people were obtained from the UK trials COV001 and COV002, which included a single-blind randomized controlled phase 2/3 trial of AZD1222 (ChAdOx1 nCoV-19) in healthy adults. For TCRbeta chain sequencing, PBMC samples from trial participants were taken at day 0 and at day 28 after the second dose. Based on the germline V gene, the CDR1 and CDR2 sequences are KGHDR and SFDVKD. V has 3 bases trimmed and J has 3 bases trimmed; junction bases matching no gene number 6. The CDR3 sequence holds 16 residues, the cysteine and phenylalanine included. The sequence is cut down to CDR3 DNA, 48 bases in frame from base 1.

This specimen was peripheral blood, taken on day 0 of AZD1222 vaccination. The origin of this receptor is an adult in good health. This chain is built from TRBV24-1 and TRBJ2-3; TRBD1 aligns with 9 central bases. The CDR3 region: CATSDPGTGRTDTQYF. In nucleotide form, the sequence is TGTGCCACCAGTGATCCCGGGACAGGGCGAACAGATACGCAGTATTTT.